This T cell receptor (beta chain) derives from a study of blood T cell repertoires in COVID-19. The wider study: Sources were T cells, B-cell-depleted T cells, or PBMCs; the material itself was cDNA or gDNA.

In the authors' workflow: For nucleated cells, counts were estimated from reference gene primer amplification. The data were produced by immunoSEQ multiplex PCR, yet TCRdb's version contains in-frame clones alone and is incomplete. From that table come the V and J calls and clone size; the DNA was used to work out D and trimming. The sample yields about 75,000 clones, 75% to 90% seen once. This CDR3 is built from 15 residues. The V segment lost 4 bases and the J segment 8 bases; nucleotides outside the gene matches: 16. The germline V gene has CDR1 GTSNPN and CDR2 SVGIG (reference sequence). This clone was counted a few times.

The sequence was collected from a human donor in a cohort sampled during active COVID-19. The source material was peripheral blood. The V and J genes are TRBV30 and TRBJ1-2; 7 bases align to TRBD1. DNA for the CDR3: TGTGCCTGGAACCTTGTTACAGGGGAGATTGGCGGCTACACCTTC. Protein: CAWNLVTGEIGGYTF.